This T cell receptor beta chain was found in a study of regulatory T cells in long-lasting Graves disease. Overall study results and limits: Sampling was limited to peripheral blood rather than thyroid tissue. A greater number of public clonotypes (under 3,000) was shared by persistent patients than by new patients (about 880).

The time point here: persistent/refractory GD, antithyroid drugs over 5 years with positive TRAb. Making the TCR library involved RNA that had been extracted from PBMCs. Recruitment took place at an endocrinology department in Xi'an, China. CDR3 size: 14 residues. Germline lookup yields CDR1 SGHRS and CDR2 YFSETQ. Trimming took 7 bases from V and 7 from J, leaving 18 bases between them. For TCR beta, libraries came from iRepertoire HTBI primers and Arm-PCR of CDR3 regions. One entry per CDR3 protein results from TCRdb running MiXCR on the multiplex PCR reads. The data show roughly 400,000 distinct CDR3 sequences, 21% seen once. On this clonotype: What it recognizes is unknown.

The source is a female donor with Graves disease. Sequencing was performed on peripheral blood mononuclear cells (PBMCs), taken when the disease was refractory, from a patient treated with antithyroid drugs. The chain has TRBV5-1 and TRBJ2-1; TRBD1 is a possible D gene (6 bases). CDR3 DNA: TGCGCCAGCGCTACATTCTCGGACAGAAATGAGCAGTTCTTC. Protein sequence: CASATFSDRNEQFF.